This entry lists 24 T cell receptor beta chains sequenced from one sample in a study of blood T cell repertoires in COVID-19. Some clones are missing from TCRdb's copy, which holds only in-frame ones; the method was immunoSEQ multiplex PCR. The sample carries some 85,000 clones, roughly 76% recorded once. The sequencing input was peripheral blood. Receptors originate from a woman over 75 with active or convalescent COVID-19.

On this clone itself: The same CDR3 can be traced to other DNA sequences in this sample. This chain uses TRBV9 with TRBJ1-4; D not certain. CDR1 SGDLS and CDR2 YYNGEE come from the germline V gene. The CDR3 has 14 residues. Trimming took 0 bases from V and 5 from J, leaving 8 bases between them. CDR3 in amino acids: CASSVGLLNEKLFF. The DNA for the CDR3 is TGTGCCAGCAGCGTAGGTCTCCTAAATGAAAAACTGTTTTTT.

In its sample, this clone was seen once. The CDR3 loop reads CASSLITSGVRGDTQYF. In DNA form, the CDR3 reads TGTGCCAGCAGCTTAATAACTAGCGGGGTTCGTGGAGATACGCAGTATTTT. This chain connects TRBV7-9 to TRBJ2-3; TRBD2 aligns across 10 bases. Trimming removed 2 bases from V and 5 bases from J; junction bases left unmatched: 10. The V gene's germline CDR1 is SEHNR and CDR2 FQNEAQ (reference sequence). The CDR3 has 17 residues.

V and J are TRBV7-2 and TRBJ1-3; D might be TRBD1 (5 bases). CDR3 length: 16 amino acids. CDR1 is SGHTA and CDR2 is FQGNSA in the germline V gene. The V end was cut by 5 bases, the J end by 2 bases, with 16 bases between. The CDR3 protein is CASSRRTSQTGNTIYF. DNA of the CDR3: TGTGCCAGCAGCCGCAGGACAAGCCAGACTGGAAACACCATATATTTT.

V and J are TRBV7-2 and TRBJ2-1; D is uncertain. Germline values: CDR1 SGHTA, CDR2 FQGNSA. Trimming pared 5 bases from V and 8 bases from J, leaving 7 bases between. The CDR3 loop spans 11 amino acids. DNA of the CDR3: TGTGCCAGCAGCCTCGTCGATGAGCAGTTCTTC. This codes for CASSLVDEQFF.

The rearrangement joins TRBV10-3 to TRBJ1-1; D not resolved. The V gene lost 2 bases and the J gene lost 1 base, with 8 bases spanning the gap. Germline V gives CDR1 ENHRY, CDR2 SYGVKD. The length of the CDR3 is 14 residues. As DNA, the CDR3 is TGTGCCATCAGTGAGGGACGGGGGAACACTGAAGCTTTCTTT. Its translation is CAISEGRGNTEAFF.

This sequence joins TRBV5-1 and TRBJ2-5; TRBD2 aligns across 9 bases. The CDR3 extends over 15 amino acids. The ends lost 2 bases at V and 0 bases at J; junction bases unmatched: 2. Germline V CDR1 and CDR2: SGHRS, YFSETQ. The CDR3: CASSFTSGYQETQYF. Here the CDR3 DNA reads TGCGCCAGCAGCTTCACTAGCGGGTACCAAGAGACCCAGTACTTC. Filled out from reference TRBV5-1 and TRBJ2-5, the complete variable domain reads KAGVTQTPRYLIKTRGQQVTLSCSPISGHRSVSWYQQTPGQGLQFLFEYFSETQRNKGNFPGRFSGRQFSNSRSEMNVSTLELGDSALYLCASSFTSGYQETQYFGPGTRLLVL.

The chain couples TRBV3-1 (or the pseudogene TRBV3-2) to TRBJ2-7; TRBD2 aligns across 7 bases. The CDR3 extends over 14 amino acids. Looked up from germline, CDR1 is LGHDT and CDR2 is YNNKEL (reference sequence). V shed 0 bases, J shed 10 bases, and the junction held 9 bases outside the gene matches. CDR3 protein: CASSQDLVGTTQYF. DNA for the CDR3: TGTGCCAGCAGCCAAGATCTTGTAGGGACTACCCAGTACTTC.

The chain employs TRBV4-3 and TRBJ2-3; D might be TRBD2 (7 bases). The CDR3 loop spans 15 amino acids. Looked up from germline, CDR1 is LGHNA and CDR2 is YSLEER. V lost 4 bases and J 4 bases, leaving 15 bases between the germline ends. The CDR3 reads CASSRGGPNPDTQYF. The CDR3 DNA reads TGCGCCAGCAGCCGGGGGGGCCCAAACCCAGATACGCAGTATTTT.

The gene calls are TRBV7-9 and TRBJ2-1; 9 nucleotides line up with TRBD1. CDR1 is SEHNR, CDR2 FQNEAQ, per germline (reference sequence). J was trimmed by 9 bases and V by 8 bases; bases with no gene match: 14. The CDR3 is 15 residues long. The CDR3 sequence is CASSSVVTGGPEQFF. The CDR3 bases are TGTGCCAGCTCCTCAGTGGTGACAGGGGGACCTGAGCAGTTCTTC.

Only a few counts were recorded for this clone. The gene calls are TRBV20-1 and TRBJ2-7; TRBD2 matches 10 bases. The CDR3 is made up of 16 amino acids. The trim removed 3 bases at V and 0 bases at J, leaving 8 bases unmatched. The germline gives CDR1 DFQATT, CDR2 SNEGSKA (reference sequence). The CDR3 nucleotides are TGCAGTGCTAGTAGCGCGACTAGCGGGCACTCCTACGAGCAGTACTTC. Protein sequence: CSASSATSGHSYEQYF.

The rearrangement links TRBV29-1 to TRBJ1-2, with 8 bases that match TRBD1. Losses at the gene ends were 4 bases for V and 4 bases for J; bases not matched to a gene: 5. Germline V gene sequence: CDR1 SQVTM, CDR2 ANQGSEA. The CDR3 has 13 residues. The CDR3 protein is CSVGLGQVYGYTF. The CDR3 bases are TGCAGCGTTGGTCTGGGACAGGTCTATGGCTACACCTTC.

The CDR3 spells CASSLPGGYTF. Written as DNA, the CDR3 is TGTGCCAGCAGTTTACCAGGCGGCTACACCTTC. The V and J genes are TRBV12-3 or TRBV12-4 and TRBJ1-2; no definite D call. The CDR3 totals 11 residues. V was trimmed by 2 bases and J by 8 bases, leaving 6 bases between them.

This rearrangement joins TRBV30 to TRBJ1-5; TRBD1 might be the D (5 bases). Germline CDR1 and CDR2: GTSNPN and SVGIG (reference sequence). V was pared by 0 bases and J by 7 bases, with 16 bases between. This CDR3 has 15 residues. CDR3 nucleotides: TGTGCCTGGAGTGTACAAACAGGAGAGAGGCAGCCCCAGCATTTT. Translation: CAWSVQTGERQPQHF.

The chain links TRBV5-5 to TRBJ2-5; D may be TRBD1 (6 bases). V shed 1 base and J shed 5 bases, with 12 bases lying between them. The CDR3 runs 14 residues. CDR1 and CDR2 from the germline V gene are SGHKS and YYEKEE (reference sequence). In nucleotides, the CDR3 is TGTGCCAGCAGCTTGACAGGGATAAGGGAGACCCAGTACTTC. Translation gives CASSLTGIRETQYF.

The chain has TRBV6-5 and TRBJ1-1; 7 nucleotides line up with TRBD1. The ends lost 8 bases at V and 4 bases at J; junction bases unmatched: 13. The CDR3 covers 15 residues. Germline V gene data show CDR1 as MNHEY and CDR2 as SVGAGI. CDR3 sequence (DNA): TGTGCCAGCGGGCGACAGGGCCTGACGCCCACTGAAGCTTTCTTT. Its translation is CASGRQGLTPTEAFF.

This clone was seen more than once but under ten times. The chain employs TRBV7-8 and TRBJ1-1; 9 bases fit TRBD1. This CDR3 has 16 residues. Germline trimming cut 5 bases from V and 0 bases from J; bases unmatched to any gene: 7. Germline loops: CDR1 SGHVS, CDR2 FQNEAQ. Here the CDR3 DNA reads TGTGCCAGCAGCCCACCCGGGACAGGGATGAACACTGAAGCTTTCTTT. Translating gives CASSPPGTGMNTEAFF.

This chain connects TRBV6-6 to TRBJ1-5; 9 bases align to TRBD1. CDR1 and CDR2 (germline): MNHNY, SVGAGI (reference sequence). V was pared by 5 bases and J by 3 bases, with 8 bases of the junction left unmatched. CDR3 length equals 16 residues. As DNA, the CDR3 is TGTGCCAGCAGTGGACGATCACAGGGGGCCAATCAGCCCCAGCATTTT. This translates into CASSGRSQGANQPQHF.

This clone was seen more than once but under ten times. V is TRBV4-1 and J is TRBJ2-7, with TRBD1 matching 9 bases. Germline V gives CDR1 MGHRA, CDR2 YSYEKL. The CDR3 runs 20 residues. The trim removed 4 bases at V and 3 bases at J, leaving 22 bases unmatched. The CDR3 DNA reads as TGCGCCAGCAGCCTCCTCTCCGGGACAGGGCACACGGCACTATTCTACGAGCAGTACTTC. It translates to CASSLLSGTGHTALFYEQYF.

The J gene is TRBJ1-4, the V gene TRBV6-1; TRBD1 matches at 7 bases. The CDR3 has 14 amino acids. In germline, CDR1 is MNHNS, CDR2 SASEGT. After removal of 2 bases from V and 6 bases from J, the junction contained 3 bases not matched to a gene. As DNA, the CDR3 is TGTGCCAGCAGTGAACCAGGGGGACATGAAAAACTGTTTTTT. Translated: CASSEPGGHEKLFF.

The V and J genes are TRBV7-8 and TRBJ1-1; unclear D gene. Germline V gives CDR1 SGHVS, CDR2 FQNEAQ. The CDR3 covers 15 residues. The V end was cut by 5 bases, the J end by 3 bases, with 16 bases between. The CDR3 is CASSPARGRHTEAFF. In nucleotides, the CDR3 is TGTGCCAGCAGCCCAGCGCGGGGTCGGCACACTGAAGCTTTCTTT.

The gene calls are TRBV12-3 or TRBV12-4 and TRBJ2-1; D ambiguous. Trimming cost V 3 bases and J 8 bases, with 5 bases left between them. The CDR3 consists of 11 residues. CDR3 amino acids: CASSLRDEQFF. CDR3 DNA sequence: TGTGCCAGCAGTTTGCGTGATGAGCAGTTCTTC.

The chain recombines TRBV19 with TRBJ2-7, with 13 bases that match TRBD2. V shed 6 bases and J 0 bases; nucleotides not matched to a gene: 8. The germline V gene has CDR1 LNHDA and CDR2 SQIVND (reference sequence). This CDR3 comprises 17 residues. The CDR3 is CASRHSGLAGSSYEQYF. CDR3 coding DNA: TGTGCCAGTAGACATTCGGGACTAGCGGGGAGCTCCTACGAGCAGTACTTC.

In DNA form, the CDR3 reads TGTGCCAGCAGCTTAGGGACACCGGATACGCAGTATTTT. It translates to CASSLGTPDTQYF. The chain combines TRBV9 with TRBJ2-3; a possible D gene is TRBD1 (6 bases). Germline V gene data show CDR1 as SGDLS and CDR2 as YYNGEE. V was trimmed by 4 bases and J by 6 bases, leaving 12 bases between them. The CDR3 is made up of 13 amino acids.

J is TRBJ1-5 and V is TRBV19, with no clear D. The V gene's germline CDR1 is LNHDA and CDR2 SQIVND (reference sequence). With 4 bases removed from V and 9 bases from J, the gap between germline ends came to 19 bases. There are 15 residues in the CDR3. CDR3 bases: TGTGCCAGTAGTACCACTTCCGTCTTCCCCTTGCCCCAGCATTTT. This translates into CASSTTSVFPLPQHF.